What follows are 21 T cell receptor beta chains derived from one specimen sequenced in a study of spatial heterogeneity in lung cancer (dated by TCRdb to the late 2010s). Overall results and qualifications from the work: The tumor nonsynonymous mutation count correlated with the number of expanded intratumoral alpha and beta TCRs.

Their recognized antigens are unknown. The label giving this sample's time point can be read as: sample taken at primary tumor resection. Preparation of the library involved 5' RACE. The instrument was a NextSeq 500. TCRdb itself trimmed the public reads at Q25 with fastp, ran MiXCR and retained productive beta chains. Every CDR3 protein is listed once, alongside the most common genes and DNA of its rows. This sample has a few thousand distinct CDR3 sequences in its table, and 8.5% of those were observed once. Roughly 8.9% of the sample belongs to the ten largest clones. Specimen: lung tumor tissue, collected at surgery. These TCRs come from a male donor with early-stage non-small cell lung cancer.

This clonotype was seen many times. The chain employs TRBV9 and TRBJ2-3; D remains unclear. Trimming stripped 0 bases from V and 4 bases from J, with 3 bases between. CDR1 SGDLS and CDR2 YYNGEE come from the germline V gene. The CDR3 has 12 residues. As DNA, the CDR3 is TGTGCCAGCAGCGTAGCTTCAGATACGCAGTATTTT. It encodes CASSVASDTQYF.

This clonotype is judged medium-sized. V and J are TRBV20-1 and TRBJ2-1; no definite D call. CDR3 length equals 13 residues. The V gene lost 3 bases and the J gene lost 6 bases, with 12 bases spanning the gap. The germline V gene has CDR1 DFQATT and CDR2 SNEGSKA (reference sequence). CDR3: CSASRPGGNEQFF. The CDR3 coding sequence is TGCAGTGCTAGTCGGCCTGGCGGCAATGAGCAGTTCTTC.

The chain employs TRBV29-1 and TRBJ2-3, with 10 bases fitting TRBD2. Germline V gene data show CDR1 as SQVTM and CDR2 as ANQGSEA. CDR3 length equals 15 residues. After removal of 6 bases from V and 5 bases from J, the junction contained 11 bases not matched to a gene. CDR3 nucleotide sequence: TGCAGCGTGGAGCCGGGACTAGCGAGAGAAGATACGCAGTATTTT. This codes for CSVEPGLAREDTQYF.

V gene TRBV7-2 combines with J gene TRBJ1-2, with D maybe TRBD1 (5 bases). Germline CDR1 and CDR2: SGHTA and FQGNSA. V was cut by 1 base and J by 6 bases, with 6 bases left in between. The CDR3 spans 12 residues. The CDR3 DNA reads TGTGCCAGCAGCTTAGAGGGGCATGGCTACACCTTC. It yields the protein CASSLEGHGYTF.

This clonotype is labeled as medium-sized. The chain is built from TRBV4-3 and TRBJ1-1; D not resolved. There are 16 residues in the CDR3. Germline lookup yields CDR1 LGHNA and CDR2 YSLEER. V lost 0 bases, J lost 5 bases, and 16 bases lay in between. CDR3 DNA: TGCGCCAGCAGCCAAGATCTTTGGGGAGGGAGGACTGAAGCTTTCTTT. It encodes CASSQDLWGGRTEAFF.

This clonotype was seen ten or more times. The chain has TRBV5-6 and TRBJ2-3; 10 bases line up with TRBD1. Trimming removed 4 bases from V and 7 bases from J; junction bases left unmatched: 6. CDR1 is SGHDT and CDR2 is YYEEEE in the germline V gene. The CDR3 contains 14 residues. Written as DNA, the CDR3 is TGTGCCAGCAGCCTCAGGACAGGGGGGAATACGCAGTATTTT. The encoded protein is CASSLRTGGNTQYF.

This clonotype is deemed medium-sized. The DNA of the CDR3 is TGTGCCAGCAGCCAAGAAGGAGCGGGGGCCCAAGAGACCCAGTACTTC. Residues: CASSQEGAGAQETQYF. V is TRBV4-2 and J is TRBJ2-5; 8 nucleotides align to TRBD2. This CDR3 has 16 amino acids. With 0 bases clipped from V and 1 base from J, the junction kept 4 bases outside the gene matches. The germline V gene encodes CDR1 LGHNA and CDR2 YNFKEQ.

In its sample, this clonotype was seen a few times. The chain has TRBV19 and TRBJ1-5; TRBD1 is a possible D gene (6 bases). Trimming shortened V by 5 bases and J by 0 bases, and 14 bases separated the two germline ends. CDR3 size: 16 residues. Germline loops: CDR1 LNHDA, CDR2 SQIVND (reference sequence). The DNA of the CDR3 is TGTGCCAGTAGTCCGTGGGGGGGCACTAGCAATCAGCCCCAGCATTTT. This sequence encodes CASSPWGGTSNQPQHF.

This clonotype is labeled as medium-sized. V and J are TRBV3-1 and TRBJ2-1; no clear D. Germline CDR1 LGHDT, CDR2 YNNKEL (reference sequence). V was clipped by 2 bases and J by 7 bases, with 6 bases between them. CDR3 length equals 12 residues. CDR3 loop: CASSQSQNEQFF. The CDR3 bases are TGTGCCAGCAGCCAATCCCAAAATGAGCAGTTCTTC.

This clonotype is medium-sized (0.01 to 0.1%) by share. The chain uses TRBV7-6 and TRBJ2-5; tentatively, D is TRBD2 (5 bases). Germline assignment: CDR1 SGHVS and CDR2 FNYEAQ. Trimming cost V 3 bases and J 2 bases, with 10 bases left between them. This CDR3 region has 14 residues. The CDR3 DNA reads as TGTGCCAGCAGCTTCGGACCGGGGCAAGAGACCCAGTACTTC. Translation: CASSFGPGQETQYF.

This clonotype was seen a few times. J is TRBJ2-5 and V is TRBV5-5; TRBD1 matches at 10 bases. The CDR3 is 15 amino acids. Trimming took 6 bases from V and 5 from J; bases not matched to a gene: 10. Germline CDR1 is SGHKS and CDR2 is YYEKEE (reference sequence). The CDR3 loop reads CASILRTGGRETQYF. Here the CDR3 DNA reads TGTGCCAGCATCCTGCGGACAGGGGGTAGGGAGACCCAGTACTTC.

By share of the sample, this clonotype is medium-sized. The chain carries TRBV5-4 and TRBJ1-6; D call uncertain. The CDR3 sequence is 16 residues long. V shed 3 bases and J shed 12 bases, with 22 bases lying between them. In germline, CDR1 is SGHNT, CDR2 YYREEE (reference sequence). The CDR3 bases are TGTGCCAGCAGCTCGACACTGGAGGGTACCCGGGGACCCCTCCACTTT. It encodes CASSSTLEGTRGPLHF.

In its sample, this clonotype ranks as medium-sized. The V gene is TRBV3-1, the J gene TRBJ1-3; D gene ambiguous. The CDR3 length is 14 residues. Between the trimmed V and J ends, which lost 3 bases and 4 bases, there was a span of 10 bases. Germline V lookup: CDR1 LGHDT, CDR2 YNNKEL (reference sequence). The CDR3 DNA sequence: TGTGCCAGCAGCCATAAGAGCTCCGGAAACACCATATATTTT. Protein product: CASSHKSSGNTIYF.

In its sample, this clonotype is medium-sized. The chain joins TRBV5-4 to TRBJ2-5; D unresolved. Germline V gives CDR1 SGHNT, CDR2 YYREEE (reference sequence). CDR3 length equals 14 residues. The V and J ends lost 4 bases and 2 bases respectively, with 12 bases between them. The CDR3 coding sequence is TGTGCCAGCAGCCTTGGGCTAGAGCAAGAGACCCAGTACTTC. Protein: CASSLGLEQETQYF. The whole variable domain, remainder taken from reference TRBV5-4 and TRBJ2-5, is ETGVTQSPTHLIKTRGQQVTLRCSSQSGHNTVSWYQQALGQGPQFIFQYYREEENGRGNFPPRFSGLQFPNYSSELNVNALELDDSALYLCASSLGLEQETQYFGPGTRLLVL.

This clonotype is labeled as medium-sized (0.01 to 0.1%). The chain joins TRBV29-1 to TRBJ1-1; maybe TRBD1 (5 bases). The V gene lost 7 bases and the J gene lost 3 bases, with 9 bases spanning the gap. The CDR3 has 11 amino acids. Germline-derived CDR1 and CDR2 are SQVTM and ANQGSEA. Here the CDR3 reads CSAGSHTEAFF. The DNA of the CDR3 is TGCAGCGCAGGGAGCCACACTGAAGCTTTCTTT.

This clonotype is classed as medium-sized (0.01 to 0.1%). The V and J genes are TRBV5-1 and TRBJ2-7, with 10 bases lining up with TRBD1. The CDR3 consists of 16 residues. CDR1 and CDR2 from the germline V gene are SGHRS and YFSETQ. CDR3 nucleotides: TGCTCCATCCTCCCCTCTCTGGGACAGGGGTCCTACGAGCAGTACTTC. This sequence encodes CSILPSLGQGSYEQYF.

CDR3 residues: CASGDRDRDPDTQYF. The CDR3 DNA reads TGTGCCAGCGGCGACCGGGACAGGGATCCAGATACGCAGTATTTT. V is TRBV7-9 and J is TRBJ2-3, with 9 positions matching TRBD1. Germline loops: CDR1 SEHNR, CDR2 FQNEAQ (reference sequence). The CDR3 extends over 15 amino acids. The V gene end was trimmed by 8 bases and the J gene end by 4 bases; junction bases not matched to a gene: 10. Together with reference TRBV7-9 and TRBJ2-3, the CDR3 gives the full variable domain: DTGVSQNPRHKITKRGQNVTFRCDPISEHNRLYWYRQTLGQGPEFLTYFQNEAQLEKSRLLSDRFSAERPKGSFSTLEIQRTEQGDSAMYLCASGDRDRDPDTQYFGPGTRLTVL.

In this sample, this clonotype turned up a few times. V and J are TRBV4-2 and TRBJ2-3; 11 nucleotides align to TRBD2. CDR1 LGHNA and CDR2 YNFKEQ come from the germline V gene. V was pared by 3 bases and J by 4 bases, with 6 bases of the junction left unmatched. The CDR3 covers 16 residues. This chain's CDR3 is CASSQEIAGGSDTQYF. CDR3 bases: TGTGCCAGCAGCCAGGAAATAGCGGGGGGGTCAGATACGCAGTATTTT.

This chain connects TRBV7-2 to TRBJ1-3; 9 bases are shared with TRBD1. The length of the CDR3 is 15 residues. Germline V gives CDR1 SGHTA, CDR2 FQGNSA. V dropped 3 bases and J dropped 2; count of bases not matched to a gene: 2. The CDR3 reads CASSLTGGPGNTIYF. CDR3 sequence (DNA): TGTGCCAGCAGCTTGACAGGGGGTCCTGGAAACACCATATATTTT. Full variable domain (remainder filled in from reference TRBV7-2 and TRBJ1-3): GAGVSQSPSNKVTEKGKDVELRCDPISGHTALYWYRQSLGQGLEFLIYFQGNSAPDKSGLPSDRFSAERTGGSVSTLTIQRTQQEDSAVYLCASSLTGGPGNTIYFGEGSWLTVV.

This clonotype is medium-sized within its sample. The V call is TRBV30, the J call TRBJ2-7; TRBD1 agrees at 8 bases. CDR1 is GTSNPN, CDR2 SVGIG, per germline (reference sequence). Trimming at V came to 2 bases and at J to 2 bases, leaving 5 bases not matched to a gene. This CDR3 region has 14 residues. CDR3 protein: CAWSRTGSTYEQYF. The CDR3 DNA reads TGTGCCTGGAGTAGGACAGGGTCTACCTACGAGCAGTACTTC.

This clonotype ranks as medium-sized. The rearrangement uses TRBV4-3 and TRBJ1-1, with D uncertain. This CDR3 spans 13 amino acids. V was cut by 4 bases and J by 3 bases, with 9 bases left in between. CDR1 and CDR2 from the germline V gene are LGHNA and YSLEER. CDR3 sequence (DNA): TGCGCCAGCAGCCGAGACCATTACACTGAAGCTTTCTTT. Translation: CASSRDHYTEAFF.